Each of the 9 T cell receptor beta chains below was sequenced from the same sample in a study of spatial heterogeneity in lung cancer. Sample time point: blood at routine non-recurrence follow-up after resection. Whole RNA was taken from tumor, nontumor lung or frozen PBMC; it was then sequenced unsorted. TCRdb reprocessed the 5' RACE reads via MiXCR and lists one record per CDR3 protein. In the table there are about 120,000 distinct CDR3 sequences, 12% of which are singletons. The source was PBMCs, collected at follow-up. The receptors here all came from a male donor with early-stage non-small cell lung cancer.

This clonotype has a count of ten or more. CDR3 residues: CASSTGQGRQPQHF. DNA of the CDR3: TGTGCCAGCAGTACCGGACAGGGGAGACAGCCCCAGCATTTT. V is TRBV12-3 or TRBV12-4 and J is TRBJ1-5, with 9 bases aligning to TRBD1. The junction had 6 bases not matched to a gene; V was cut back by 5 bases and J by 7 bases. This CDR3 is 14 amino acids long.

The chain combines TRBV5-1 with TRBJ1-6; D unclear. Germline V lookup: CDR1 SGHRS, CDR2 YFSETQ. This CDR3 has 15 amino acids. Between the trimmed V and J ends, which lost 2 bases and 7 bases, there was a span of 13 bases. CDR3 coding DNA: TGCGCCAGCAGCTTAATGACAAACGAAAATTCACCCCTCCACTTT. Protein: CASSLMTNENSPLHF.

The V and J genes are TRBV18 and TRBJ2-2; D gene unclear. Trimming removed 5 bases from V and 1 base from J, with 14 bases in between. Germline loops: CDR1 KGHSH, CDR2 LQKENI. There are 16 residues in the CDR3. CDR3 amino acids: CASSTQVSRNTGELFF. DNA for the CDR3: TGTGCCAGCTCAACGCAGGTTTCGAGGAACACCGGGGAGCTGTTTTTT.

This clonotype came up many times. The rearrangement joins TRBV10-3 to TRBJ1-5, with TRBD1 identical over 8 bases. With V trimmed by 4 bases and J by 2 bases, 4 bases remained unmatched. The CDR3 is made up of 15 amino acids. Germline CDR1 and CDR2: ENHRY and SYGVKD. The CDR3 DNA sequence: TGTGCCATCAGTGGAGGACAGGGAGGCAATCAGCCCCAGCATTTT. It encodes CAISGGQGGNQPQHF.

This clonotype was detected many times. V gene TRBV9 combines with J gene TRBJ1-6, with D possibly matching TRBD1 (5 bases). The V end lost 0 bases, the J end lost 1 base, and 8 bases lay between the germline ends. The CDR3 covers 16 residues. CDR1 SGDLS and CDR2 YYNGEE come from the germline V gene. CDR3 nucleotides: TGTGCCAGCAGCGTAGCTGAGGGGTCCTATAATTCACCCCTCCACTTT. Translating it yields CASSVAEGSYNSPLHF.

There are many counts of this clonotype. The chain employs TRBV7-9 and TRBJ2-5, with 9 bases that match TRBD2. The J segment lost 5 bases and the V segment lost 6 bases, leaving 4 bases of the junction unmatched. CDR1 is SEHNR, CDR2 FQNEAQ, per germline (reference sequence). This CDR3 has 13 residues. The CDR3, as DNA: TGTGCCAGCAGAGCGGGGGGACGGGAGACCCAGTACTTC. It yields the protein CASRAGGRETQYF.

At least ten counts were recorded for this clonotype. The chain employs TRBV5-1 and TRBJ1-2; D remains unclear. The CDR3 loop spans 14 amino acids. CDR1 and CDR2 (germline): SGHRS, YFSETQ. Trimming stripped 6 bases from V and 3 bases from J, with 15 bases between. For the CDR3, the DNA is TGCGCCAGCACGCTGGGAGACGGGGACTATGGCTACACCTTC. Encoded protein: CASTLGDGDYGYTF.

The V call is TRBV6-5, the J call TRBJ1-2; D might be TRBD1 (6 bases). Trimming shortened V by 6 bases and J by 7 bases, and 15 bases separated the two germline ends. This CDR3 region has 13 residues. Germline V gene data show CDR1 as MNHEY and CDR2 as SVGAGI. This chain's CDR3 is CASRSTRGSGYTF. CDR3 coding DNA: TGTGCCAGCAGATCGACCAGGGGCAGTGGCTACACCTTC.

This clonotype was seen ten or more times. The chain recombines TRBV6-6 with TRBJ1-1, with TRBD1 identical over 7 bases. CDR1 is MNHNY, CDR2 SVGAGI, per germline (reference sequence). The CDR3 contains 12 residues. V lost 11 bases, J lost 1 base, and 4 bases stayed unmatched. CDR3 bases: TGTGCCGTCAGGGGGGGGAACACTGAAGCTTTCTTT. Amino acid sequence: CAVRGGNTEAFF.